What follows are 20 T cell receptor beta chains derived from one specimen sequenced in a study of T-cell reconstitution after alpha-beta-depleted transplantation in children. Unique molecular identifiers tagged the TCRbeta library. TCRdb re-analysed the PCR reads in MiXCR, keeping a single row per CDR3 protein. The sample has 300,000 to 400,000 distinct CDR3 sequences; over 20% are singletons. The sample was PBMCs, mostly from graft donor cells, taken 180 days after TCRalphabeta/CD19-depleted stem cell transplant. Source of these receptors: a male patient under 18 who had a stem cell transplant for acute lymphoblastic leukemia, so the T cells may come from the graft donor.

This clonotype was seen only a few times. V is TRBV6-5 and J is TRBJ2-7; D gene uncertain. V shed 3 bases and J shed 5 bases, with 11 bases lying between them. This CDR3 has 13 amino acids. The V gene's germline CDR1 is MNHEY and CDR2 SVGAGI. DNA for the CDR3: TGTGCCAGCAGTTATAATTCCGCAAACGAGCAGTACTTC. Its translation is CASSYNSANEQYF.

CDR3 amino acids: CASSVGLSGRAPETQYF. The CDR3 region has the DNA TGTGCCAGCAGCGTAGGTCTTAGCGGGAGGGCCCCTGAGACCCAGTACTTC. The chain has TRBV9 and TRBJ2-5, with 11 positions matching TRBD2. CDR3 length: 17 amino acids. J lost 5 bases, V lost 0 bases, and 9 bases had no gene match. The germline CDR1 and CDR2 sequences are SGDLS and YYNGEE.

This clonotype was counted only a few times. The chain has TRBV20-1 and TRBJ2-3, with no clear D. Germline V gene data show CDR1 as DFQATT and CDR2 as SNEGSKA (reference sequence). CDR3 length: 13 amino acids. V was trimmed by 8 bases and J by 1 base, leaving 13 bases between them. CDR3 sequence (DNA): TGCAGTCCACTTGATAGGGGCACAGATACGCAGTATTTT. Translated, it gives CSPLDRGTDTQYF.

This clonotype was counted ten times or more. V and J are TRBV12-3 or TRBV12-4 and TRBJ2-7; 10 bases line up with TRBD2. Trimming removed 5 bases from V and 4 bases from J; junction bases left unmatched: 8. This CDR3 is 15 amino acids long. In nucleotides, the CDR3 is TGTGCCAGCAGTCGAGCGGGAGGGCCCTTTTACGAGCAGTACTTC. Translated: CASSRAGGPFYEQYF.

This clonotype was seen many times. The V gene is TRBV5-1, the J gene TRBJ1-1; a weak D match, TRBD1 (5 bases). The V gene's germline CDR1 is SGHRS and CDR2 YFSETQ. V was trimmed by 3 bases and J by 0 bases, leaving 15 bases between them. The CDR3 spans 16 residues. CDR3 loop: CASSSGTRSLNTEAFF. The CDR3 DNA is TGCGCCAGCAGCTCGGGGACCCGCTCTTTGAACACTGAAGCTTTCTTT.

This clonotype was found a few times. The J gene is TRBJ2-3, the V gene TRBV5-1; D could derive from TRBD1 or TRBD2 (5 bases each). CDR1 and CDR2 (germline): SGHRS, YFSETQ. The CDR3 length is 16 residues. Trimming cost V 0 bases and J 2 bases, with 13 bases left between them. CDR3 residues: CASSLGVGAPTDTQYF. As DNA, the CDR3 is TGCGCCAGCAGCTTGGGGGTCGGGGCCCCCACAGATACGCAGTATTTT.

This clonotype was detected only a few times. This chain joins TRBV29-1 and TRBJ2-5; either TRBD1 or TRBD2 may fit D (5 bases each). V shed 2 bases and J shed 5 bases, with 15 bases lying between them. The V gene's germline CDR1 is SQVTM and CDR2 ANQGSEA. The CDR3 is 14 amino acids. CDR3 in DNA: TGCAGCGTTGAAAGTAGGGGTGGGGAGGAGACCCAGTACTTC. It specifies CSVESRGGEETQYF.

The chain couples TRBV6-5 to TRBJ2-3; D remains ambiguous. This CDR3 region has 14 residues. Per the germline V gene, CDR1 is MNHEY and CDR2 is SVGAGI. The germline V and J ends were trimmed by 5 bases and 1 base, with 10 bases remaining between them. The chain's CDR3 is CASSNPDGTDTQYF. The CDR3 DNA reads TGTGCCAGCAGTAACCCCGACGGCACAGATACGCAGTATTTT.

J is TRBJ2-1 and V is TRBV5-1; 14 nucleotides agree with TRBD2. V trimming: 4 bases; J trimming: 10 bases; junction bases outside the gene matches: 7. From germline, CDR1 is SGHRS and CDR2 YFSETQ. The CDR3 has 15 residues. The DNA of the CDR3 is TGCGCCAGCAGCAGGGGACTAGCGGGAGTAAACGAGCAGTTCTTC. Its protein product is CASSRGLAGVNEQFF.

CDR3 residues: CASSLGTGASSYEQYF. DNA of the CDR3: TGCGCCAGCAGCTTGGGGACAGGGGCTAGCTCCTACGAGCAGTACTTC. The genes are TRBV5-1 and TRBJ2-7; 9 nucleotides align to TRBD1. After removal of 0 bases from V and 0 bases from J, the junction contained 4 bases not matched to a gene. Germline V lookup: CDR1 SGHRS, CDR2 YFSETQ. This CDR3 has 16 amino acids. Variable domain in full (rest from reference TRBV5-1 and TRBJ2-7): KAGVTQTPRYLIKTRGQQVTLSCSPISGHRSVSWYQQTPGQGLQFLFEYFSETQRNKGNFPGRFSGRQFSNSRSEMNVSTLELGDSALYLCASSLGTGASSYEQYFGPGTRLTVT.

This clonotype was observed a few times. V usage is TRBV7-3 and J usage is TRBJ2-1; possibly TRBD2 for D (6 bases). This CDR3 is 15 amino acids long. V lost 8 bases and J 5 bases, leaving 19 bases between the germline ends. Germline V gene data show CDR1 as SGHTA and CDR2 as FQGTGA. CDR3 sequence reads: CASGMGLGGDNEQFF. Here the CDR3 DNA reads TGTGCCAGCGGAATGGGATTAGGAGGGGACAATGAGCAGTTCTTC.

The genes are TRBV12-3 or TRBV12-4 and TRBJ2-2, with no clear D. The CDR3 covers 13 residues. Trimming took 7 bases from V and 0 from J, leaving 6 bases between them. CDR3 sequence: CASILSNTGELFF. The CDR3 DNA sequence: TGTGCCAGCATCCTCTCGAACACCGGGGAGCTGTTTTTT.

This chain joins TRBV12-3 or TRBV12-4 and TRBJ2-1, with 8 bases aligning to TRBD2. The CDR3 is made up of 15 amino acids. With 2 bases clipped from V and 8 bases from J, the junction kept 8 bases outside the gene matches. CDR3 sequence reads: CASSLWSGSRYEQFF. CDR3 DNA: TGTGCCAGCAGTTTATGGAGCGGGAGCAGGTATGAGCAGTTCTTC.

The V and J genes are TRBV29-1 and TRBJ2-1, with 14 nucleotides matching TRBD2. Germline V gene sequence: CDR1 SQVTM, CDR2 ANQGSEA. Trimming took 5 bases from V and 4 from J; bases not matched to a gene: 10. This CDR3 contains 17 residues. CDR3 nucleotide sequence: TGCAGCGTTAAGACTAGCGGGAGGGCCGGGGCTTACAATGAGCAGTTCTTC. Its protein is CSVKTSGRAGAYNEQFF.

This clonotype was counted between two and nine times. This chain links TRBV6-6 with TRBJ1-4, with unresolved D. The germline V gene has CDR1 MNHNY and CDR2 SVGAGI (reference sequence). The length of the CDR3 is 13 residues. Trimming removed 2 bases at V and 8 bases at J, with 9 bases between. The CDR3 reads CASSYPGPEKLFF. In nucleotides, the CDR3 is TGTGCCAGCAGTTACCCCGGACCCGAAAAACTGTTTTTT.

This sequence joins TRBV7-8 and TRBJ2-5; perhaps TRBD1 as D (6 bases). The germline V gene has CDR1 SGHVS and CDR2 FQNEAQ. V dropped 1 base and J dropped 2 bases, with 11 bases sitting between them. This CDR3 spans 15 amino acids. The CDR3 DNA is TGTGCCAGCAGCTTAGGACAGGTTGTACAAGAGACCCAGTACTTC. It codes for CASSLGQVVQETQYF.

V and J are TRBV7-9 and TRBJ2-7, with 8 positions matching TRBD1. The V segment lost 0 bases and the J segment 5 bases; nucleotides outside the gene matches: 3. Germline CDR1 and CDR2: SEHNR and FQNEAQ (reference sequence). The CDR3 runs 14 residues. The CDR3: CASSLAGGQDEQYF. In DNA, the CDR3 is TGTGCCAGCAGCTTAGCGGGGGGACAGGACGAGCAGTACTTC.

The chain combines TRBV11-2 with TRBJ2-7; 8 nucleotides match TRBD2. This CDR3 has 16 residues. The ends lost 3 bases at V and 6 bases at J; junction bases unmatched: 13. Germline V lookup: CDR1 SGHAT, CDR2 FQNNGV. Written as DNA, the CDR3 is TGTGCCAGCAGCTTGGTGAATAACGGGAGGGCGGTCGAGCAGTACTTC. Protein: CASSLVNNGRAVEQYF.

The chain has TRBV6-5 and TRBJ2-7; D possibly corresponds to TRBD2 (5 bases). Trimming took 4 bases from V and 2 from J, leaving 12 bases between them. The germline CDR1 and CDR2 sequences are MNHEY and SVGAGI. The length of the CDR3 is 14 residues. CDR3 sequence (DNA): TGTGCCAGCAGTTCTTCCTTCGGGGCCTACGAGCAGTACTTC. It yields the protein CASSSSFGAYEQYF.

This clonotype was detected a few times. The DNA for the CDR3 is TGCAGTGTCTACACTAGCGGGAGAGGGAATGAGCAGTTCTTC. It specifies CSVYTSGRGNEQFF. V and J are TRBV20-1 and TRBJ2-1, with 11 positions matching TRBD2. After removal of 7 bases from V and 7 bases from J, the junction contained 9 bases not matched to a gene. This CDR3 is 14 amino acids long. Germline values: CDR1 DFQATT, CDR2 SNEGSKA (reference sequence).